The 21 T cell receptor beta chains presented below share a single source sample, sequenced in a study of CD8+CD57+ T cells in acquired aplastic anemia. Genomic DNA provided the template from which TCR beta VDJ and CDR3 profiles were obtained. TCRdb ran MiXCR on the reads and lists one entry per CDR3 protein. The data contain hundreds of thousands of distinct CDR3 sequences, 55% to 70% of them singletons. Sequencing was performed on sorted CD4+, CD8+, or CD8+CD57+ T cells (not recorded which) from PBMCs. The receptors originated from a human donor in good health, serving as a control.

Concerning this clonotype itself: At one end the junction does not follow the germline gene, possibly because of a read error. This rearrangement joins TRBV15 to TRBJ2-7; D could derive from TRBD1 or TRBD2 (6 bases each). The germline gives CDR1 LNHNV, CDR2 YYDKDF (reference sequence). This CDR3 spans 12 amino acids. The CDR3 protein is CASSSGANEQYF. The CDR3 DNA is TGTGCCAGCAGCTCGGGGGCCAACGAGCAGTACTTC.

The gene calls are TRBV5-1 and TRBJ2-2; no clear D. The CDR3 length is 15 residues. Trimming left V 0 bases short and J 2 bases short, with 8 bases between. Germline lookup yields CDR1 SGHRS and CDR2 YFSETQ. The CDR3 here is CASSLESLNTGELFF. The CDR3 DNA follows: TGCGCCAGCAGCTTGGAGTCCTTAAACACCGGGGAGCTGTTTTTT.

The gene calls are TRBV10-3 and TRBJ1-1; D is ambiguous. V was shortened by 4 bases and J by 7 bases, with 13 bases between the two germline ends. This CDR3 has 13 amino acids. Germline V gene lookup returns CDR1 ENHRY and CDR2 SYGVKD. The CDR3 loop is CAISAREGGEAFF. For the CDR3, the DNA is TGTGCCATCAGTGCCCGGGAAGGTGGTGAAGCTTTCTTT.

The table lists this clonotype with many counts. The chain recombines TRBV14 with TRBJ1-6; maybe TRBD1 (5 bases). Germline CDR1 reads SGHDN; CDR2 reads FVKESK. Between the trimmed V and J ends, which lost 4 bases and 10 bases, there was a span of 17 bases. The CDR3 is 15 amino acids. As DNA, the CDR3 is TGTGCCAGCAGCCCACGACACGGGACGGACTCACCCCTCCACTTT. Residues: CASSPRHGTDSPLHF.

This clonotype was counted a single time. This sequence joins TRBV9 and TRBJ2-2; D is unresolved. Trimming shortened V by 0 bases and J by 13 bases, and 19 bases separated the two germline ends. The germline V gene encodes CDR1 SGDLS and CDR2 YYNGEE. The CDR3 loop spans 15 amino acids. CDR3 sequence (DNA): TGTGCCAGCAGCGTAGACGGCCGCGGCATCTACGCGCTGTTTTTT. It codes for CASSVDGRGIYALFF.

As regards this clonotype: The conserved phenylalanine or tryptophan is not found at the CDR3 terminus, so this likely reflects a read error. The DNA is left out, because the CDR3 cannot be placed on it with certainty; the CDR3 is given as TCRdb lists it. The chain links TRBV9 to TRBJ2-5. From its first to its last residue, the CDR3 has 13 amino acids. The germline V gene encodes CDR1 SGDLS and CDR2 YYNGEE. The CDR3 sequence: CASIRMSSNEYTI.

The CDR3 is CASSLVGTGGIEAFF. DNA of the CDR3: TGTGCCAGCAGCTTAGTTGGGACAGGGGGCATTGAGGCTTTCTTT. V usage is TRBV7-2 and J usage is TRBJ1-1, with 12 bases that match TRBD1. The CDR3 runs 15 residues. Germline CDR1 is SGHTA and CDR2 is FQGNSA. V lost 1 base to trimming and J lost 11 bases; unmatched junction nucleotides: 8.

With regard to this clonotype: Since no conserved phenylalanine or tryptophan closes the CDR3, a read error is the likely cause. V usage is TRBV11-2 and J usage is TRBJ2-5, with D unclear. Germline loops: CDR1 SGHAT, CDR2 FQNNGV. This CDR3 comprises 11 residues. This CDR3 is CASSVQKTQYL. The CDR3 coding sequence is TGTGCCAGCAGCGTCCAAAAGACCCAGTACCTC.

This sequence joins TRBV5-6 and TRBJ2-7; D ambiguous. The CDR3 extends over 14 amino acids. V gave up 1 base and J gave up 0 bases, with 8 bases separating them. Germline CDR1 and CDR2: SGHDT and YYEEEE. CDR3 coding DNA: TGTGCCAGCAGCTTGCTTCTTCACTCCTACGAGCAGTACGTC. Encoded protein: CASSLLLHSYEQYV.

This clonotype has a single count. The chain links TRBV7-2 to TRBJ2-7, with 8 bases identical to TRBD2. In germline, CDR1 is SGHTA, CDR2 FQGNSA. This CDR3 spans 14 amino acids. Unmatched junction bases numbered 9, after V lost 5 bases and J lost 6 bases. The chain's CDR3 is CASSTGPAGAEQYF. The CDR3 region has the DNA TGTGCCAGCAGCACGGGACCAGCGGGGGCCGAGCAGTACTTC.

The gene calls are TRBV24-1 and TRBJ1-5, with D tentatively TRBD1 (5 bases). The CDR3 consists of 13 residues. V lost 6 bases and J lost 8, with 13 bases in between. Germline V gene data show CDR1 as KGHDR and CDR2 as SFDVKD. CDR3 residues: CATSPRRGEPQHF. The DNA for the CDR3 is TGTGCCACCAGTCCGCGTAGGGGTGAGCCCCAGCATTTT.

This clonotype was observed at least ten times. The chain links TRBV19 to TRBJ2-3; no clear D gene. CDR1 LNHDA and CDR2 SQIVND come from the germline V gene (reference sequence). V gave up 5 bases and J gave up 0 bases, with 12 bases separating them. The CDR3 has 15 amino acids. CDR3 loop: CASSLPAGSTDTQYF. DNA for the CDR3: TGTGCCAGTAGTTTGCCGGCAGGAAGCACAGATACGCAGTATTTT.

This clonotype was found a few times. This chain joins TRBV10-1 and TRBJ2-5; 7 bases are shared with TRBD2. Germline V gene data show CDR1 as WNHNN and CDR2 as SYGVQD (reference sequence). Losses at the gene ends were 6 bases for V and 1 base for J; bases not matched to a gene: 2. The CDR3 has 13 amino acids. The CDR3 loop is CASRGTIQETQYF. The CDR3, as DNA: TGCGCCAGCAGAGGGACTATCCAAGAGACCCAGTACTTC.

V and J are TRBV12-3 or TRBV12-4 and TRBJ2-5; 8 positions agree with TRBD1. Losses at the gene ends were 6 bases for V and 5 bases for J; bases not matched to a gene: 5. This CDR3 has 13 amino acids. The CDR3 region is CASSVTGVETQYF. Written as DNA, the CDR3 is TGTGCCAGCAGCGTGACAGGGGTGGAGACCCAGTACTTC.

This chain uses TRBV29-1 with TRBJ1-1; no clear D. Per germline, CDR1 SQVTM and CDR2 ANQGSEA. The CDR3 loop spans 11 amino acids. Deletions cut 3 bases from V and 7 bases from J, with 9 bases between. In DNA form, the CDR3 reads TGCAGCGTTGAGGCGCAGAATGAAGCTTTCTTT. Translation gives CSVEAQNEAFF. The full variable domain, in which reference TRBV29-1 and TRBJ1-1 provide the parts outside the CDR3, is SAVISQKPSRDICQRGTSLTIQCQVDSQVTMMFWYRQQPGQSLTLIATANQGSEATYESGFVIDKFPISRPNLTFSTLTVSNMSPEDSSIYLCSVEAQNEAFFGQGTRLTVV.

Points on this clonotype: The conserved phenylalanine or tryptophan is not found at the CDR3 terminus, so this likely reflects a read error. The limits of the CDR3 on the DNA are not certain, so only TCRdb's listed CDR3 is given. V is TRBV2 and J is TRBJ2-2; TRBD1 was called by the table and not checked on the DNA. The CDR3 comprises 15 residues, both ends counted. The V gene's germline CDR1 is SNHLY and CDR2 FYNNEI. CDR3 protein: CASSIDDSYSDTFGS.

This clonotype was detected many times. V and J are TRBV19 and TRBJ2-3; D ambiguous. This CDR3 contains 13 residues. Germline CDR1 LNHDA, CDR2 SQIVND (reference sequence). The V gene lost 3 bases and the J gene lost 6 bases, with 10 bases spanning the gap. The DNA for the CDR3 is TGTGCCAGTAGTATGCTTCTGGGGGATACGCAGTATTTT. Its translation: CASSMLLGDTQYF. Looking up the rest from reference TRBV19 and TRBJ2-3 gives the full variable domain: DGGITQSPKYLFRKEGQNVTLSCEQNLNHDAMYWYRQDPGQGLRLIYYSQIVNDFQKGDIAEGYSVSREKKESFPLTVTSAQKNPTAFYLCASSMLLGDTQYFGPGTRLTVL.

This clonotype was detected ten times or more. This chain uses TRBV11-3 with TRBJ2-2, with 9 bases aligning to TRBD1. CDR1 and CDR2 (germline): SGHNT, YENEEA. The CDR3 contains 15 residues. V lost 3 bases to trimming and J lost 5 bases; unmatched junction nucleotides: 4. The CDR3 sequence: CASSFRDRATGELFF. The DNA of the CDR3 is TGTGCCAGCAGCTTCCGGGACAGGGCGACCGGGGAGCTGTTTTTT.

DNA of the CDR3: TGTGCCAGCAGCCTCAGGCGTGCTTCGCCCCTCCACTTT. It encodes CASSLRRASPLHF. The chain uses TRBV7-2 and TRBJ1-6; D uncertain. Germline V lookup: CDR1 SGHTA, CDR2 FQGNSA. V lost 5 bases and J lost 13, with 15 bases in between. The CDR3 totals 13 residues.

The rearrangement uses TRBV10-2 and TRBJ2-7, with D maybe TRBD1 (6 bases). Trimming stripped 11 bases from V and 5 bases from J, with 16 bases between. This CDR3 is built from 12 residues. Germline V lookup: CDR1 WSHSY, CDR2 SAAADI. CDR3 loop: CAAIGGGNEQYF. In nucleotides, the CDR3 is TGCGCCGCAATAGGTGGGGGCAACGAGCAGTACTTC.

The chain couples TRBV7-2 to TRBJ2-3, with D possibly TRBD2 on 7 matching bases. Germline V lookup: CDR1 SGHTA, CDR2 FQGNSA. The V end was cut by 4 bases, the J end by 7 bases, with 21 bases between. CDR3 size: 16 residues. The CDR3 here is CASSSFEGEGGNTQYF. CDR3 DNA: TGTGCCAGCAGCTCTTTCGAGGGGGAGGGAGGGAATACGCAGTATTTT.